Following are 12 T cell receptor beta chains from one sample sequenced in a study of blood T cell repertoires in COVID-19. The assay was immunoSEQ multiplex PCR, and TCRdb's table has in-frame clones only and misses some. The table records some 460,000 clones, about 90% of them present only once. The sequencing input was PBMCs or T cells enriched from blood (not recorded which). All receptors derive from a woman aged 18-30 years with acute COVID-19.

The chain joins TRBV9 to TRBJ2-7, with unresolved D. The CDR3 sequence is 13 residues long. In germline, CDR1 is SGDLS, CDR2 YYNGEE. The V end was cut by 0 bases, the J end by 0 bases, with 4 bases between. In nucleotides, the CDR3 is TGTGCCAGCAGCGTAGACTCCTCCTACGAGCAGTACTTC. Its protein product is CASSVDSSYEQYF.

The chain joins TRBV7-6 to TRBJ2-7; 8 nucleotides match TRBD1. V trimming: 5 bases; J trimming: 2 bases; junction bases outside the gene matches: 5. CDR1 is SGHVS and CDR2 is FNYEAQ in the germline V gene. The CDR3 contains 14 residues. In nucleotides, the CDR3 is TGTGCCAGCAGCGCAACGGGACAGGCCTACGAGCAGTACTTC. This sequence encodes CASSATGQAYEQYF.

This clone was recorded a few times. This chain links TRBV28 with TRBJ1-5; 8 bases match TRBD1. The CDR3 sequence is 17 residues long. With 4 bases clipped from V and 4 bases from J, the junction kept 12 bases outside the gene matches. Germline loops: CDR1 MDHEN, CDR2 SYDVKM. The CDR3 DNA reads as TGTGCCAGCAGTTCAGCGGCCGGGACAGGAATAAATCAGCCCCAGCATTTT. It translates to CASSSAAGTGINQPQHF.

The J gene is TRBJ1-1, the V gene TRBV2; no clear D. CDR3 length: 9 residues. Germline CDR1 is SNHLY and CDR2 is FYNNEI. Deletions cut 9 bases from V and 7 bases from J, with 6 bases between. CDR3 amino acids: CASSLEAFF. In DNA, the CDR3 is TGTGCCAGTTCCCTTGAAGCTTTCTTT.

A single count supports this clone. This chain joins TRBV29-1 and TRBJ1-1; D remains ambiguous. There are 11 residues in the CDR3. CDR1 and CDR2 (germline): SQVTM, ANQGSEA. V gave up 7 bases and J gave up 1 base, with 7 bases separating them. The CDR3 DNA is TGCAGCGGTCGGAGGAACACTGAAGCTTTCTTT. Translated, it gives CSGRRNTEAFF.

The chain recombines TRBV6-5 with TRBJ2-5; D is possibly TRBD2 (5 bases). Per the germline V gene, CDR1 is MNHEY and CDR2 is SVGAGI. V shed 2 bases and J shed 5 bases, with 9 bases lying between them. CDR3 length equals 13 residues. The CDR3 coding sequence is TGTGCCAGCAGTTACGTAGCGTCGGAGACCCAGTACTTC. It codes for CASSYVASETQYF.

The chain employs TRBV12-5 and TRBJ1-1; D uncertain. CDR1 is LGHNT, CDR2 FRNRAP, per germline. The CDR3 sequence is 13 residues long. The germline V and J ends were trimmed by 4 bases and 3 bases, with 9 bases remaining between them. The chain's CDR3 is CASGSPGYTEAFF. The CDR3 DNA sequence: TGTGCTAGTGGTTCCCCAGGTTACACTGAAGCTTTCTTT.

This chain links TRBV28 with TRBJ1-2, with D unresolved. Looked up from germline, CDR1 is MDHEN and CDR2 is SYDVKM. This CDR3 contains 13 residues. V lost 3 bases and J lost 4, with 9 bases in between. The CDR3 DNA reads TGTGCCAGCAGTTTGGAAGGGAGCTATGGCTACACCTTC. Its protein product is CASSLEGSYGYTF.

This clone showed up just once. CDR3 sequence: CASSQSWAGNTEAFF. The CDR3 nucleotides read TGCGCCAGCAGTCAATCATGGGCAGGGAACACTGAAGCTTTCTTT. The chain has TRBV23-1 and TRBJ1-1; D call uncertain. TRBV23-1 is treated as an ORF (open reading frame) with a function not yet certain. This CDR3 is 15 amino acids long. Trimming stripped 0 bases from V and 1 base from J, with 9 bases between.

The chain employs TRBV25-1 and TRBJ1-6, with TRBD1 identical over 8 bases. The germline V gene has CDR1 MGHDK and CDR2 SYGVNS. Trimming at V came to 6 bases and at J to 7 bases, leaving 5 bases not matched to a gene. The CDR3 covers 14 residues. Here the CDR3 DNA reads TGTGCCAGCAGAATACAGGGGGGGAATTCACCCCTCCACTTT. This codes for CASRIQGGNSPLHF.

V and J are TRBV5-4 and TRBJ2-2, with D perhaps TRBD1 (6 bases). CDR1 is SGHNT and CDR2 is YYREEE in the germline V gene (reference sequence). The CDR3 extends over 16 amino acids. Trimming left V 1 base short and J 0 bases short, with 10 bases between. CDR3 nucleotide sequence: TGTGCCAGCAGCTTGTTAGGGGGATCGAACACCGGGGAGCTGTTTTTT. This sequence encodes CASSLLGGSNTGELFF.

This chain's CDR3 is CASSQLPGTEAFF. CDR3 DNA sequence: TGCGCCAGCAGCCAATTACCGGGGACTGAAGCTTTCTTT. The V and J genes are TRBV4-3 and TRBJ1-1; D remains unclear. The CDR3 contains 13 residues. Germline CDR1 is LGHNA and CDR2 is YSLEER. Trimming cost V 2 bases and J 5 bases, with 9 bases left between them.